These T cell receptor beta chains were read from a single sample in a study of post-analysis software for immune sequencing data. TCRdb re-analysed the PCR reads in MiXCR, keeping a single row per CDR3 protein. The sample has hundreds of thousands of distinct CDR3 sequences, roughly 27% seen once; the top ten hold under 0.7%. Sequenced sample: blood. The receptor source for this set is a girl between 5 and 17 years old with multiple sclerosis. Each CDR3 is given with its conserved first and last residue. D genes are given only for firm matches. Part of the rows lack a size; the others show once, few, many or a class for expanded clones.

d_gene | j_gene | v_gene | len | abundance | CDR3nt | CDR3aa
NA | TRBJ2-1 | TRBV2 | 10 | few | TGTGCCAGCAGTGATGCTGAGCAGTTCTTC | CASSDAEQFF
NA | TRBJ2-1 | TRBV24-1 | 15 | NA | TGTGCCACCAGTGAAAGCGGCCACCCCTCTGATGAGCAGTTCTTC | CATSESGHPSDEQFF
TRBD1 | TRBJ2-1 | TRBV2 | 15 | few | TGTGCCAGCACGGGCTCGGGACAGAGCAACAATGAGCAGTTCTTC | CASTGSGQSNNEQFF
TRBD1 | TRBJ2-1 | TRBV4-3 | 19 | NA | TGCGCCAGCAGCCAATATGGACAGGGGGCGATCCATAGGGGTAATGAGCAGTTCTTC | CASSQYGQGAIHRGNEQFF
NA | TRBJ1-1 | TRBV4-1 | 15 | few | TGCGCCAGCAGCCAAACTCGAGGACAGCTGAGGGGAGCTTTCTTT | CASSQTRGQLRGAFF
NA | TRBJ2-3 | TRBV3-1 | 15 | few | TGTGCCAGCAGCCAAGGAGCGGACTCGGGAGATACGCAGTATTTT | CASSQGADSGDTQYF
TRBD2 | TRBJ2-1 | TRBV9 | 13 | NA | TGTGCCAGCACCAAGTTACTTTCGGGAGGGCCGTTCTTC | CASTKLLSGGPFF
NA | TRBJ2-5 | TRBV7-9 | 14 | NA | TGTGCCAGCGGGATAAGGCTCGGGGCAGAGACCCAGTACTTC | CASGIRLGAETQYF
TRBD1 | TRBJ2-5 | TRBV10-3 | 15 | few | TGTGCCATCAGTGCGTCAAACAGGGGGTGGGAGACCCAGTACTTC | CAISASNRGWETQYF
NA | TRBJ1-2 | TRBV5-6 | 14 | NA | TGTGCCAGCACCCCCCGGAGAGCTAACTATGGCTACACCTTC | CASTPRRANYGYTF
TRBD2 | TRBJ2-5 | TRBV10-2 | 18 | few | TGCGCCAGCAGTGAGGGGGTACTAGCGATTTTAGGGCAAGAGACCCAGTACTTC | CASSEGVLAILGQETQYF
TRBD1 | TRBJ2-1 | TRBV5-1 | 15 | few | TGCGCCAGCAGTATAGGGGGCACCTCCTACAATGAGCAGTTCTTC | CASSIGGTSYNEQFF
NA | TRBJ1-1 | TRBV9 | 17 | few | TGTGCCAGCAGCCCACCCTCCCAGGGAACTGTGAACACTGAAGCTTTCTTT | CASSPPSQGTVNTEAFF
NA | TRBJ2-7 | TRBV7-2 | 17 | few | TGTGCCAGCAGCTTAGCGTCCTTTTCGGCTAGACCCTACGAGCAGTACTTC | CASSLASFSARPYEQYF
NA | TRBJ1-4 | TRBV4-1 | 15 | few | TGCGCCAGCAGCCAAGGAAGGGGACGGGATGAAAAACTGTTTTTT | CASSQGRGRDEKLFF
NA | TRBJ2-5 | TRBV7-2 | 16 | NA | TGTGCCAGCAGCTTAGCTCCCGGGGGAGGTAACAATGAGCAGTACTTC | CASSLAPGGGNNEQYF